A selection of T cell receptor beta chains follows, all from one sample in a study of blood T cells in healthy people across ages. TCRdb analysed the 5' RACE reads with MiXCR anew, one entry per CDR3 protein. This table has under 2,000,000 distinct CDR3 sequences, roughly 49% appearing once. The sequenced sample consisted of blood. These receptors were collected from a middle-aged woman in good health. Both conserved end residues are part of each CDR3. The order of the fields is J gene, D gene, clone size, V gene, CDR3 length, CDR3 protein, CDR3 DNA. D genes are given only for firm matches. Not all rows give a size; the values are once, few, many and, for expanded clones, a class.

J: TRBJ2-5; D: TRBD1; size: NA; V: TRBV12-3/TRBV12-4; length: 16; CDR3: CASSQNGQGTQETQYF; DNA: TGTGCCAGCAGTCAAAACGGACAGGGAACCCAAGAGACCCAGTACTTC
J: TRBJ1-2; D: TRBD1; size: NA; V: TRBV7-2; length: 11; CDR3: CASSPGQARTF; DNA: TGTGCCAGCAGCCCGGGACAGGCCCGCACCTTC
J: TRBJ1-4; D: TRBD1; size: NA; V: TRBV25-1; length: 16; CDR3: CASSTGQGATNEKLFF; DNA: TGTGCCAGCAGTACGGGACAGGGTGCAACTAATGAAAAACTGTTTTTT
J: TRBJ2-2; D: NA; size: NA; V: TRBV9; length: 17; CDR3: CASSARPDGSNTGELFF; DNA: TGTGCCAGCAGCGCCCGTCCAGACGGATCGAACACCGGGGAGCTGTTTTTT
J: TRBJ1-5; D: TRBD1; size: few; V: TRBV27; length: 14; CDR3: CASSWDRSNQPQHF; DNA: TGTGCCAGCAGTTGGGACAGAAGCAATCAGCCCCAGCATTTT
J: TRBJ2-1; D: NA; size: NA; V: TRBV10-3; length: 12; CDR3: CAISAQYNEQFF; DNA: TGTGCCATCAGTGCTCAGTACAATGAGCAGTTCTTC
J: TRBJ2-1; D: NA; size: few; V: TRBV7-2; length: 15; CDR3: CASSPPGWLGNEQFF; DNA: TGTGCCAGCAGCCCTCCGGGTTGGCTGGGCAATGAGCAGTTCTTC
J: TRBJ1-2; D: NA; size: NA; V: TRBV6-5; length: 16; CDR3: CASRKGQGRGGYGYTF; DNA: TGTGCCAGCAGGAAAGGGCAGGGTAGGGGTGGCTATGGCTACACCTTC
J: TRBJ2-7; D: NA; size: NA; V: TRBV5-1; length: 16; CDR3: CASSLDPGVNSYEQYF; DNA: TGCGCCAGCAGCTTGGACCCCGGGGTCAACTCCTACGAGCAGTACTTC
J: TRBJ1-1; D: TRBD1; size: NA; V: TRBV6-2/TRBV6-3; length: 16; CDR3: CASSPRDRGMNTEAFF; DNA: TGTGCCAGCAGTCCCCGGGACAGGGGAATGAACACTGAAGCTTTCTTT
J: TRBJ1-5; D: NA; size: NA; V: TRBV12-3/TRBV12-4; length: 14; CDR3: CASKQGISNQPQHF; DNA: TGTGCCAGCAAACAGGGAATTAGCAATCAGCCCCAGCATTTT
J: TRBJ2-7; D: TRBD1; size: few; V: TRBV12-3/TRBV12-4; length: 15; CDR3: CASSSTGTGNYEQYF; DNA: TGTGCCAGCAGTTCCACCGGGACAGGGAACTACGAGCAGTACTTC
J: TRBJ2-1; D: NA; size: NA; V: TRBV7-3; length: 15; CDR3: CASSLFMGVGNEQFF; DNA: TGTGCCAGCAGCTTATTTATGGGAGTAGGGAATGAGCAGTTCTTC
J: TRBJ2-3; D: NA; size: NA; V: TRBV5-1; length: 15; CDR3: CASSPPLAAPNTQYF; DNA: TGCGCCAGCAGCCCTCCTCTGGCGGCCCCGAATACGCAGTATTTT
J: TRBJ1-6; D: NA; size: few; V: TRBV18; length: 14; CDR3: CASSPGVNNSPLHF; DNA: TGTGCCAGCTCACCAGGAGTCAATAATTCACCCCTCCACTTT
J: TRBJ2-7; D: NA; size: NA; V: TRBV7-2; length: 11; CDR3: CASSLGAGVYF; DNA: TGTGCCAGCAGCTTAGGGGCAGGGGTGTACTTC
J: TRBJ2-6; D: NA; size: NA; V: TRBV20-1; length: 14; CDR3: CSASSGFGANVLTF; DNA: TGCAGTGCTAGTTCCGGGTTCGGGGCCAACGTCCTGACTTTC
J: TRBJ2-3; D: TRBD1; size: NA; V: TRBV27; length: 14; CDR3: CASSHLPGQDTQYF; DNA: TGTGCCAGCAGCCATCTCCCGGGACAGGATACGCAGTATTTT
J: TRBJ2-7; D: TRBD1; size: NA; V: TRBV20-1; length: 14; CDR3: CSARVPTGGYEQYF; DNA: TGCAGTGCTAGAGTTCCGACAGGGGGCTACGAGCAGTACTTC
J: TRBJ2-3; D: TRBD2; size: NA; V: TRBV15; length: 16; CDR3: CATSRDGSAGADTQYF; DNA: TGTGCCACCAGCAGAGATGGCTCAGCGGGGGCAGATACGCAGTATTTT
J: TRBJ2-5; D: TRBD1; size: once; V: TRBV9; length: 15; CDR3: CASSVIAGGTETQYF; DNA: TGTGCCAGCAGCGTAATCGCAGGGGGCACGGAGACCCAGTACTTC
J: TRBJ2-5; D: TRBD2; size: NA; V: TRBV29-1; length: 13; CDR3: CSVDELAGRPKYF; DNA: TGCAGCGTTGATGAACTAGCGGGGCGCCCTAAGTACTTC
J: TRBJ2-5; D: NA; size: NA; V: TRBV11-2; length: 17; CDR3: CASSLAGPHDEEETQYF; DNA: TGTGCCAGCAGCTTAGCCGGCCCTCACGACGAAGAGGAGACCCAGTACTTC
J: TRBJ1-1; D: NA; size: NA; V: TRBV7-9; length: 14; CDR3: CASSSSRGGTEAFF; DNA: TGTGCCAGCAGCTCGTCCAGGGGTGGGACTGAAGCTTTCTTT
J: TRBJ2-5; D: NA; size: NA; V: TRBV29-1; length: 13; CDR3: CSTGQGGFDEQYF; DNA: TGCAGCACCGGACAGGGAGGGTTTGATGAGCAGTACTTC
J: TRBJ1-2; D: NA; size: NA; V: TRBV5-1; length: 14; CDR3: CASGAGGEVGGYTF; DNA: TGCGCCAGTGGGGCCGGGGGCGAGGTCGGTGGCTACACCTTC
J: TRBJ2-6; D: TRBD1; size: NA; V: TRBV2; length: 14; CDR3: CASSVDRGANVLTF; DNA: TGTGCCAGCAGTGTCGACAGGGGAGCCAACGTCCTGACTTTC
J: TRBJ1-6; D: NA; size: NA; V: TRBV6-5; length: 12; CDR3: CASSYGSQPLHF; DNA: TGTGCCAGCAGTTACGGCAGCCAGCCCCTCCACTTT
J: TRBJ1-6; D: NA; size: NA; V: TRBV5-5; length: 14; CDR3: CASSFTKGNSPLHF; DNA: TGTGCCAGCAGCTTTACTAAGGGGAATTCACCCCTCCACTTT
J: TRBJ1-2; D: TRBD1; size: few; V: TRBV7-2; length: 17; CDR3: CASSLGARQGGSYGYTF; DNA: TGTGCCAGCAGCTTAGGCGCAAGACAGGGAGGAAGCTATGGCTACACCTTC
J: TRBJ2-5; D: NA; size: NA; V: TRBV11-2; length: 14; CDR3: CASSVVTARQTQYF; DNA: TGTGCCAGCAGCGTCGTGACGGCCAGGCAGACCCAGTACTTC